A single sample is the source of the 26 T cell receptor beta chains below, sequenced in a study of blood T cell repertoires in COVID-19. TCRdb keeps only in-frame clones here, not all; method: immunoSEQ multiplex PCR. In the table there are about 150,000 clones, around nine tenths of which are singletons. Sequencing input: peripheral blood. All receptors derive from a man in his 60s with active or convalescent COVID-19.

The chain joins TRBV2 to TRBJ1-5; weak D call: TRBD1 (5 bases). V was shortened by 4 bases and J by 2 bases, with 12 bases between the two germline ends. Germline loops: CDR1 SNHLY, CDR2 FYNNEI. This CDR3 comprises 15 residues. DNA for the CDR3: TGTGCCAGCAGTGTTGGAGGGGATGGCAATCAGCCCCAGCATTTT. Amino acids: CASSVGGDGNQPQHF.

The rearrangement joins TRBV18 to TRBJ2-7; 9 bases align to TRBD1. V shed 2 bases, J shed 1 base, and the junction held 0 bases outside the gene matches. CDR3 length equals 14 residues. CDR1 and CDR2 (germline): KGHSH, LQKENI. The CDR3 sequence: CASSPGTGSYEQYF. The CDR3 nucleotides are TGTGCCAGCTCACCAGGGACAGGGTCCTACGAGCAGTACTTC. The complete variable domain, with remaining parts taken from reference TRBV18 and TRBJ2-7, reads NAGVMQNPRHLVRRRGQEARLRCSPMKGHSHVYWYRQLPEEGLKFMVYLQKENIIDESGMPKERFSAEFPKEGPSILRIQQVVRGDSAAYFCASSPGTGSYEQYFGPGTRLTVT.

The CDR3: CASSLRASGSGETQYF. The CDR3 region has the DNA TGTGCCAGCAGTTTGCGGGCTAGCGGGAGTGGCGAGACCCAGTACTTC. V and J are TRBV6-6 and TRBJ2-5, with 10 bases matching TRBD2. Trimming at V came to 4 bases and at J to 5 bases, leaving 10 bases not matched to a gene. This CDR3 comprises 16 residues. Germline lookup yields CDR1 MNHNY and CDR2 SVGAGI (reference sequence).

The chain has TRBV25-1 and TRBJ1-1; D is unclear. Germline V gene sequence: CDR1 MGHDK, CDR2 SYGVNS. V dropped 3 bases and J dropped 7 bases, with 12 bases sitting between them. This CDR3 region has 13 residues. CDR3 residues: CASSDSRGDEAFF. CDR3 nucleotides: TGTGCCAGCAGTGATTCCCGGGGAGATGAAGCTTTCTTT.

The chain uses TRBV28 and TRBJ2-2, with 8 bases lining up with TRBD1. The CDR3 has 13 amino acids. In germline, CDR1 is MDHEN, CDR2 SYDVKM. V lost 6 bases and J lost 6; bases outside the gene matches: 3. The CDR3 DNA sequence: TGTGCCAGCAGGACAGGGGCCCCCGGGGAGCTGTTTTTT. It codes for CASRTGAPGELFF.

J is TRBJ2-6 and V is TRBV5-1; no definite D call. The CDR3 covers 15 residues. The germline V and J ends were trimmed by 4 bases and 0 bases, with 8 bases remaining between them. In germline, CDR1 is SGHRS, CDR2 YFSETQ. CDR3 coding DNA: TGCGCCAGCAGCCACGGTAACTCTGGGGCCAACGTCCTGACTTTC. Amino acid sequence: CASSHGNSGANVLTF.

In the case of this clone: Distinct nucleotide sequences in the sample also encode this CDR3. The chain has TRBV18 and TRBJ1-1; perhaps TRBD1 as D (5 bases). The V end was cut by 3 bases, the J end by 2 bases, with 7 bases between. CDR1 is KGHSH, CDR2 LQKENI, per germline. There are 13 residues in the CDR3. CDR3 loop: CASSPDTNTEAFF. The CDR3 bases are TGTGCCAGCTCACCGGACACTAACACTGAAGCTTTCTTT.

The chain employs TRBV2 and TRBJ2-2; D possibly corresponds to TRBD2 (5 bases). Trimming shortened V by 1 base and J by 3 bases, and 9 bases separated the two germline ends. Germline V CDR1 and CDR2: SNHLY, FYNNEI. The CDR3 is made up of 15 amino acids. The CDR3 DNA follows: TGTGCCAGCAGTGAAGAAGGCGGGTACACCGGGGAGCTGTTTTTT. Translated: CASSEEGGYTGELFF.

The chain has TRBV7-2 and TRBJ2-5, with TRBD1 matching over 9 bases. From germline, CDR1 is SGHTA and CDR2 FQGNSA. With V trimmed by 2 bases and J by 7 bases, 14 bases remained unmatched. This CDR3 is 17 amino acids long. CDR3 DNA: TGTGCCAGCAGCTTACGAGCCGGGACAGGGAGTTTAGTGACCCAGTACTTC. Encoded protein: CASSLRAGTGSLVTQYF.

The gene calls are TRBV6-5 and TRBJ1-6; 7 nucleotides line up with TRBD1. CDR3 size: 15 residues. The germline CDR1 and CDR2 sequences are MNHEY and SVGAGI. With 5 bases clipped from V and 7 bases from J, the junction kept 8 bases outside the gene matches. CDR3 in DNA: TGTGCCAGCAGTCAATTTCCGGGACAGAATTCACCCCTCCACTTT. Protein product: CASSQFPGQNSPLHF.

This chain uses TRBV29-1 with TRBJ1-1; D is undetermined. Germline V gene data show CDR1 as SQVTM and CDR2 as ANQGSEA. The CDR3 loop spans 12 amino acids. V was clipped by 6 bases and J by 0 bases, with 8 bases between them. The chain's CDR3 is CSVAGLNTEAFF. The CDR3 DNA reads TGCAGCGTGGCGGGATTGAACACTGAAGCTTTCTTT.

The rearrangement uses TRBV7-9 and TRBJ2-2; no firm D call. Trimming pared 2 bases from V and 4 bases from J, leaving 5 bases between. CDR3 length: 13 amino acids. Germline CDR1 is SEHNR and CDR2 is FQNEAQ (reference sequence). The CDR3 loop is CASSLTSTGELFF. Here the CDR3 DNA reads TGTGCCAGCAGCTTAACGAGCACCGGGGAGCTGTTTTTT.

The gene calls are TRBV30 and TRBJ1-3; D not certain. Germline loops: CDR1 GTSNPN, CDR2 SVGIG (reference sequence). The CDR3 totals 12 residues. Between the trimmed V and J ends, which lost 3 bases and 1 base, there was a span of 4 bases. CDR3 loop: CAWSTSGNTIYF. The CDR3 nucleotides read TGTGCCTGGAGCACATCTGGAAACACCATATATTTT.

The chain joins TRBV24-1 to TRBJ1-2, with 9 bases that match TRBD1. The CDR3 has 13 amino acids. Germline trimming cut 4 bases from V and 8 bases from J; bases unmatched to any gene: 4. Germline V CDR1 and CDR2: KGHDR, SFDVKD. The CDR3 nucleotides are TGTGCCACCAGTGAGTCCGGGACAGGGGGCTACACCTTC. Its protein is CATSESGTGGYTF.

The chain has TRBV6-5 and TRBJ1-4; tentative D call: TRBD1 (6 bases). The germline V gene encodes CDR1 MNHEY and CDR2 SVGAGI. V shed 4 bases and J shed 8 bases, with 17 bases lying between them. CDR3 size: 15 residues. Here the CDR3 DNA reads TGTGCCAGCAGTTCCCGACAGGTGGGGGGGGAAAAACTGTTTTTT. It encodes CASSSRQVGGEKLFF.

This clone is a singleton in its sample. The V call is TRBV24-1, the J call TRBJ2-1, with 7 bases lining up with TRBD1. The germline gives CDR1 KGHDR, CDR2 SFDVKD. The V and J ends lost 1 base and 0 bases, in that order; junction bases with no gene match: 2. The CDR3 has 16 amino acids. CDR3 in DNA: TGTGCCACCAGTGATTTCAGGGGGAGCTCCTACAATGAGCAGTTCTTC. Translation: CATSDFRGSSYNEQFF.

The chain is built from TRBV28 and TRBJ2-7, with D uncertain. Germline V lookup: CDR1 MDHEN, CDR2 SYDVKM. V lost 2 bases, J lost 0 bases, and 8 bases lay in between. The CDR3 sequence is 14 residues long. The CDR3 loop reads CASSLIGGSYEQYF. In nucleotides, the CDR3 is TGTGCCAGCAGTTTAATCGGCGGCTCCTACGAGCAGTACTTC.

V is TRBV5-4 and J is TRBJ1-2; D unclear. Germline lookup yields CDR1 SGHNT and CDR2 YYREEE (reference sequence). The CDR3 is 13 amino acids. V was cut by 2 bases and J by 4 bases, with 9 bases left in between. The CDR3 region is CASSFGTIYGYTF. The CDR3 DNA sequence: TGTGCCAGCAGCTTTGGCACAATCTATGGCTACACCTTC.

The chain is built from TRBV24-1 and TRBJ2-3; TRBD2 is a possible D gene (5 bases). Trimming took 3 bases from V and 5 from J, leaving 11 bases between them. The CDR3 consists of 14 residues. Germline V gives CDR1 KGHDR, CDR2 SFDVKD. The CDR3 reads CATSDPSGGDTQYF. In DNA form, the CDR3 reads TGTGCCACCAGTGATCCCTCCGGAGGAGATACGCAGTATTTT.

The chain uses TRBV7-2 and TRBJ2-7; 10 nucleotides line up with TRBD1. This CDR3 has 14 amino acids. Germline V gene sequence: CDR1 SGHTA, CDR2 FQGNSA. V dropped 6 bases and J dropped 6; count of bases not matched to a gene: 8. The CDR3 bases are TGTGCCAGCAGGTCCGGGACAGGGGAGCTCGAGCAGTACTTC. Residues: CASRSGTGELEQYF.

Here the CDR3 reads CASRDRATNEKLFF. DNA of the CDR3: TGTGCCAGCAGGGACAGAGCAACTAATGAAAAACTGTTTTTT. The rearrangement joins TRBV2 to TRBJ1-4; TRBD1 might be the D (6 bases). The CDR3 spans 14 residues. Germline V gene sequence: CDR1 SNHLY, CDR2 FYNNEI. Trimming took off 6 bases at V and 0 bases at J, with 8 bases between the two ends.

This chain's CDR3 is CASSISSGRLDEQFF. The CDR3 DNA sequence: TGCGCCAGCAGCATCTCTAGCGGGAGACTCGATGAGCAGTTCTTC. The chain is built from TRBV5-1 and TRBJ2-1; 10 bases match TRBD2. The CDR3 has 15 amino acids. Germline V lookup: CDR1 SGHRS, CDR2 YFSETQ. Trimming took 4 bases from V and 8 from J; bases not matched to a gene: 9. Full variable domain (remainder filled in from reference TRBV5-1 and TRBJ2-1): KAGVTQTPRYLIKTRGQQVTLSCSPISGHRSVSWYQQTPGQGLQFLFEYFSETQRNKGNFPGRFSGRQFSNSRSEMNVSTLELGDSALYLCASSISSGRLDEQFFGPGTRLTVL.

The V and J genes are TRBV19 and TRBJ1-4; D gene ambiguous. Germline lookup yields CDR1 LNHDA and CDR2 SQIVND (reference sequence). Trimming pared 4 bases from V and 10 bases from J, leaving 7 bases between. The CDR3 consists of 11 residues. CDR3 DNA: TGTGCCAGTAGTACGAGTGGAAAACTGTTTTTT. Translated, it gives CASSTSGKLFF.

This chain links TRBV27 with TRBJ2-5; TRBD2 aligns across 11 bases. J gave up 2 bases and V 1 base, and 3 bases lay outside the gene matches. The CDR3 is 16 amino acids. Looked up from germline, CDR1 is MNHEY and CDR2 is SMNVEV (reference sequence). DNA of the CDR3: TGTGCCAGCAGTTTATATACTAGCGGGAGACAAGAGACCCAGTACTTC. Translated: CASSLYTSGRQETQYF.

The CDR3 DNA sequence: TGTGCCAGTAGGGCGACAGCTGGAAACACCATATATTTT. Protein: CASRATAGNTIYF. The chain uses TRBV19 and TRBJ1-3, with D maybe TRBD1 (5 bases). Germline V gene data show CDR1 as LNHDA and CDR2 as SQIVND (reference sequence). V lost 6 bases, J lost 2 bases, and 8 bases lay in between. This CDR3 spans 13 amino acids.

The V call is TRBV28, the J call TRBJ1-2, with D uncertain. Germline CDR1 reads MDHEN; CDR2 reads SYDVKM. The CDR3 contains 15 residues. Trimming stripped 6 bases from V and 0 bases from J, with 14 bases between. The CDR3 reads CASSQPGIANYGYTF. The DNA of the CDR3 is TGTGCCAGCAGCCAACCGGGGATAGCTAACTATGGCTACACCTTC.